This T cell receptor beta chain was identified during a study of blood T cell repertoires in COVID-19. Study in general: The samples span acute and convalescent COVID-19 from the United States, Italy and Spain. T cells, B-cell-depleted T cells, or PBMCs provided the cDNA or gDNA that served as material.

How the authors handled the data: Reference gene primer amplification in the assay estimated nucleated cell counts. The data were produced by immunoSEQ multiplex PCR, yet TCRdb's version contains in-frame clones alone and is incomplete. That table supplies the V and J calls and clone size; D and trimming were determined from the DNA. The sample holds more than 250,000 clones; about 80% are singletons and the top ten take 8.6%. Germline V lookup: CDR1 SGHAT, CDR2 FQNNGV. The CDR3 has 15 amino acids. The V gene end was trimmed by 4 bases and the J gene end by 3 bases; junction bases not matched to a gene: 7.

The chain joins TRBV11-2 to TRBJ2-7; TRBD1 matches at 9 bases. This TCR was recovered from a human donor in a cohort sampled during active COVID-19. Input material: peripheral blood. CDR3 in amino acids: CASSSYGTGNYEQYF. CDR3 nucleotide sequence: TGTGCCAGCAGCTCTTATGGGACAGGGAACTACGAGCAGTACTTC.